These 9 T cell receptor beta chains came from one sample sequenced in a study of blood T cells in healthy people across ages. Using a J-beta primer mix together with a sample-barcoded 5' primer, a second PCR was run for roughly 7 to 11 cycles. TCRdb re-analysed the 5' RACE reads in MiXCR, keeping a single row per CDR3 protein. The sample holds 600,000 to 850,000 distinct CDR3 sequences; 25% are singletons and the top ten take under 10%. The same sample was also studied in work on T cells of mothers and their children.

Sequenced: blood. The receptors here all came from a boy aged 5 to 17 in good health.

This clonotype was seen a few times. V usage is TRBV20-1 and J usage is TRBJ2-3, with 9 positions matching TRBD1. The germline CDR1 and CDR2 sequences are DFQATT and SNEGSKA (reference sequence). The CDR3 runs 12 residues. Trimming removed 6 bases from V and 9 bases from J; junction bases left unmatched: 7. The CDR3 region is CSAGTGTGTQYF. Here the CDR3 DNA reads TGCAGTGCAGGGACAGGGACTGGGACGCAGTATTTT.

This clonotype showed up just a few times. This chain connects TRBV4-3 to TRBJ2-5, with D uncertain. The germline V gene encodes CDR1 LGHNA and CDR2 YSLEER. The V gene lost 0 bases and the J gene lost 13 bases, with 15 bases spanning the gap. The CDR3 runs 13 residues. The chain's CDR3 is CASSQDRATPPYF. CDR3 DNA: TGCGCCAGCAGCCAAGACCGGGCAACACCCCCGTACTTC.

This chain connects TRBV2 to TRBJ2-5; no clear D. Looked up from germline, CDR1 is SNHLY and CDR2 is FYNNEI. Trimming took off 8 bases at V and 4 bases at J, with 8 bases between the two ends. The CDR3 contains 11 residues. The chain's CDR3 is CASVVVETQYF. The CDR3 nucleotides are TGTGCCAGCGTGGTCGTAGAGACCCAGTACTTC.

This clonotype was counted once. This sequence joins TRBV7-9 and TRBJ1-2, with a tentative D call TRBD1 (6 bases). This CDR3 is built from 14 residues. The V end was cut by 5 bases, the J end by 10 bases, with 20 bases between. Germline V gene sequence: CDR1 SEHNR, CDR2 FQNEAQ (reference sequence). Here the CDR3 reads CASSGGDITGSYTF. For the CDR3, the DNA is TGTGCCAGCAGCGGCGGAGACATTACAGGGTCCTACACCTTC. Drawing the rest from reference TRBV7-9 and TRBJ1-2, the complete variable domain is DTGVSQNPRHKITKRGQNVTFRCDPISEHNRLYWYRQTLGQGPEFLTYFQNEAQLEKSRLLSDRFSAERPKGSFSTLEIQRTEQGDSAMYLCASSGGDITGSYTFGSGTRLTVV.

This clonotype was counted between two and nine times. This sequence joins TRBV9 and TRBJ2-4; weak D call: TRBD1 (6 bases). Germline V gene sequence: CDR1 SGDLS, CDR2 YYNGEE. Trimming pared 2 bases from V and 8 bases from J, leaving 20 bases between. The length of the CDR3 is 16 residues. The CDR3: CASSVGQTDDLDIQYF. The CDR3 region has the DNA TGTGCCAGCAGCGTCGGACAGACGGATGATTTAGACATTCAGTACTTC.

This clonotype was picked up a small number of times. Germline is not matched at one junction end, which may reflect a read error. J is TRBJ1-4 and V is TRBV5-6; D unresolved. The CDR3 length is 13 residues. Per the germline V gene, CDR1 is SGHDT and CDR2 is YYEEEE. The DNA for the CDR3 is TGTACCAGCAGCGGACTTGGCTATGAAAAACTGTTTTTT. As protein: CTSSGLGYEKLFF. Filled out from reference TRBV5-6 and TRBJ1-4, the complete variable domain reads DAGVTQSPTHLIKTRGQQVTLRCSPKSGHDTVSWYQQALGQGPQFIFQYYEEEERQRGNFPDRFSGHQFPNYSSELNVNALLLGDSALYLCTSSGLGYEKLFFGSGTQLSVL.

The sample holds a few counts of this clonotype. CDR3 in DNA: TGCGCCAGCAGCCAAGTAACGAGTTATGAAAAACTGTTTTTT. This translates into CASSQVTSYEKLFF. This sequence joins TRBV4-1 and TRBJ1-4; D is unresolved. There are 14 residues in the CDR3. V shed 1 base and J shed 6 bases, with 9 bases lying between them. Germline V gene sequence: CDR1 MGHRA, CDR2 YSYEKL.

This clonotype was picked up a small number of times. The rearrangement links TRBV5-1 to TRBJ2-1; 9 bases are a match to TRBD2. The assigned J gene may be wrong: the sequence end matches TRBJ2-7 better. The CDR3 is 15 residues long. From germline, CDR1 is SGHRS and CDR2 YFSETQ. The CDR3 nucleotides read TGCGCCAGCAGCTTGGCAGCGGGGGGTCTTTACGAGCAGTACTTC. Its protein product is CASSLAAGGLYEQYF.

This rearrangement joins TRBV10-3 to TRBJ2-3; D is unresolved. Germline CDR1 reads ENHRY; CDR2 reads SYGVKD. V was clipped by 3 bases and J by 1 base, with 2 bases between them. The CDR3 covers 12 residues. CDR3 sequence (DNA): TGTGCCATCAGTGACCGCACAGATACGCAGTATTTT. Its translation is CAISDRTDTQYF.